This entry concerns a single T cell receptor (beta chain). With random hexamers, reverse transcription was performed on about 0.45 to 1 ug of RNA. Amplification of TCR beta CDR3 across 54 Vbeta and 13 Jbeta was performed with immunoSEQ multiplex PCR. TCRdb processed the immunoSEQ multiplex PCR reads anew with MiXCR; each CDR3 protein has one entry. The sample yields 74,000 or so distinct CDR3 sequences, 90% to 95% seen once. Patients having Susac syndrome satisfied recently defined diagnostic criteria for definite or probable disease. This specimen comes from a study of CD8 T cells in Susac syndrome. Study at large: Within the sequenced Susac syndrome patient group, five or six exhibited active disease and about eight were in remission.

Germline assignment: CDR1 SGHNT and CDR2 YYREEE (reference sequence). Trimming left V 0 bases short and J 5 bases short, with 26 bases between. The length of the CDR3 is 19 residues. The sequenced sample was CD4+ T cells from PBMCs. This clonotype was obtained from a human donor with Susac syndrome. The gene calls are TRBV5-4 and TRBJ1-2; tentative D call: TRBD1 (6 bases). The CDR3, as DNA: TGTGCCAGCAGCTTGGAGGGGGGCCGACTTCTGACACCCCTTTATGGCTACACCTTC. Amino acid sequence: CASSLEGGRLLTPLYGYTF.